The 2 T cell receptor beta chains in this list originate from one sample, sequenced in a study of control samples from healthy donors and cancer patients. TCRdb keeps only in-frame clones here, not all; method: immunoSEQ multiplex PCR. The profile covers around 120,000 clones, with about 87% appearing a single time and around 3% taken by the ten largest. The specimen was blood. Source of these receptors: a man aged 55 to 69 in good health.

V usage is TRBV3-1 (or the pseudogene TRBV3-2) and J usage is TRBJ1-1; D is uncertain. V was clipped by 4 bases and J by 12 bases, with 18 bases between them. The germline V gene has CDR1 LGHDT and CDR2 YNNKEL (reference sequence). CDR3 length: 13 amino acids. The CDR3 here is CASSLKPASRTFF. The DNA of the CDR3 is TGTGCCAGCAGCCTAAAACCGGCCTCCCGAACTTTCTTT.

This clone was seen more than once but under ten times. The V and J genes are TRBV6-1 and TRBJ1-1, with D maybe TRBD1 (5 bases). V lost 2 bases and J lost 4, with 8 bases in between. The germline V gene encodes CDR1 MNHNS and CDR2 SASEGT. The CDR3 consists of 13 residues. This CDR3 is CASSERDLTEAFF. The CDR3 DNA reads as TGTGCCAGCAGTGAAAGGGACCTCACTGAAGCTTTCTTT.